A selection of T cell receptor beta chains follows, all from one sample in a study of T cell responses to AZD1222 COVID-19 vaccine. Clones were sequenced by immunoSEQ multiplex PCR, and TCRdb holds only the in-frame ones, with some missing. The sample lists about 85,000 clones; around 90% were seen once. The sample was peripheral blood, taken on day 0 of AZD1222 vaccination. These receptors were obtained from an adult in good health. CDR3s include the opening cysteine and the closing phenylalanine or tryptophan. D genes are given only for firm matches. Only part of the rows carry a size: once, few, many, or a class if the clone is expanded.

j_call clone_size v_call d_call cdr3_aa cdr3_nt
TRBJ2-7 NA TRBV18 TRBD1 CASSSRDRAPYEQYF TGTGCCAGCTCATCACGGGACAGGGCTCCCTACGAGCAGTACTTC
TRBJ1-1 NA TRBV3-1/TRBV3-2 NA CASSQDRDTEAFF TGTGCCAGCAGCCAAGACAGGGACACTGAAGCTTTCTTT
TRBJ2-7 NA TRBV11-1 NA CASSLNSRREQYF TGTGCCAGCAGCTTAAATAGTCGTCGCGAGCAGTACTTC
TRBJ1-1 NA TRBV27 TRBD1 CASSFDRDNTEAFF TGTGCCAGCAGTTTTGACAGGGATAACACTGAAGCTTTCTTT
TRBJ2-3 NA TRBV7-3 NA CASSTDARGPQYF TGTGCCAGCAGCACGGACGCACGAGGGCCGCAGTATTTT
TRBJ1-3 NA TRBV18 TRBD1 CASSPGQGNSGNTIYF TGTGCCAGCTCACCGGGACAGGGCAACTCTGGAAACACCATATATTTT
TRBJ2-7 NA TRBV18 NA CASSPPGLRPKSYEQYF TGTGCCAGCTCACCCCCTGGGCTAAGGCCGAAATCCTACGAGCAGTACTTC
TRBJ1-6 once TRBV5-1 NA CASSLKERSSPLHF TGCGCCAGCAGCTTAAAGGAGCGGAGTTCACCCCTCCACTTT
TRBJ1-3 NA TRBV2 NA CASSRDRFGNTIYF TGTGCCAGCAGTCGGGACCGTTTTGGAAACACCATATATTTT
TRBJ1-1 NA TRBV3-1/TRBV3-2 NA CASSQARPRLNTEAFF TGTGCCAGCAGCCAGGCCCGACCGAGGTTGAACACTGAAGCTTTCTTT
TRBJ1-2 few TRBV5-1 NA CASSSDVYGYTF TGCGCCAGCAGCTCGGACGTCTATGGCTACACCTTC
TRBJ2-4 NA TRBV5-4 TRBD1 CASSHETGDFLAKNIQYF TGTGCCAGCAGCCACGAGACAGGGGACTTTCTAGCCAAAAACATTCAGTACTTC
TRBJ2-3 NA TRBV28 TRBD1 CASSLTKGARTDTQYF TGTGCCAGCAGTCTCACCAAGGGGGCTCGCACAGATACGCAGTATTTT
TRBJ1-5 once TRBV19 NA CASSLGGGNQPQHF TGTGCCAGTAGCCTAGGAGGAGGTAATCAGCCCCAGCATTTT
TRBJ1-2 NA TRBV6-4 NA CASSDPPRGDYGYTF TGTGCCAGCAGTGACCCTCCAAGGGGTGACTATGGCTACACCTTC
TRBJ2-7 NA TRBV28 NA CASSLSSTGSYEQYF TGTGCCAGCAGTTTAAGTTCGACCGGCTCCTACGAGCAGTACTTC
TRBJ1-4 NA TRBV27 NA CASSSVPTNEKLFF TGTGCCAGCAGTTCAGTCCCTACTAATGAAAAACTGTTTTTT
TRBJ2-1 once TRBV19 NA CASSTRGRGTYNEQFF TGTGCCAGTAGTACCCGGGGTAGGGGGACTTACAATGAGCAGTTCTTC
TRBJ2-2 NA TRBV18 TRBD2 CASSISLAGAGTGELFF TGTGCCAGCTCAATATCACTAGCGGGAGCCGGAACCGGGGAGCTGTTTTTT
TRBJ1-2 NA TRBV12-3/TRBV12-4 NA CASRSRANYGYTF TGTGCCAGCAGATCCCGGGCGAACTATGGCTACACCTTC
TRBJ2-7 NA TRBV5-8 NA CASSWKGSAYEQYF TGTGCCAGCAGTTGGAAAGGGTCCGCCTACGAGCAGTACTTC
TRBJ1-2 NA TRBV19 TRBD1 CASSPGTGEGYGYTF TGTGCCAGTAGTCCCGGGACAGGCGAGGGCTATGGCTACACCTTC
TRBJ1-6 NA TRBV28 TRBD1 CASRMDRGAPLHF TGTGCCAGCAGGATGGACAGGGGCGCACCCCTCCACTTT
TRBJ1-5 NA TRBV28 NA CASSYAQFRGQPQHF TGTGCCAGCAGTTACGCTCAGTTCAGGGGTCAGCCCCAGCATTTT
TRBJ2-2 NA TRBV28 NA CASSTERGTGELFF TGTGCCAGCAGCACGGAACGTGGGACCGGGGAGCTGTTTTTT